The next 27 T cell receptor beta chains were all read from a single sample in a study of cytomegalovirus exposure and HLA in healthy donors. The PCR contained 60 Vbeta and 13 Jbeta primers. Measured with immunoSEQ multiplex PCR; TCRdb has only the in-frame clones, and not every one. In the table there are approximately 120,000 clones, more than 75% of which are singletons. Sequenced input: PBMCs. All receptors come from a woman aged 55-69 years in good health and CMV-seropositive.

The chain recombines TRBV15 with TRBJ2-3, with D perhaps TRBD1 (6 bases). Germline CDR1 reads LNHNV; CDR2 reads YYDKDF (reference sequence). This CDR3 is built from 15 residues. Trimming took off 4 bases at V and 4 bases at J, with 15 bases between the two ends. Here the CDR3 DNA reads TGTGCCACCAGCACAAGAGGGGGATGGGCAGATACGCAGTATTTT. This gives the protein CATSTRGGWADTQYF.

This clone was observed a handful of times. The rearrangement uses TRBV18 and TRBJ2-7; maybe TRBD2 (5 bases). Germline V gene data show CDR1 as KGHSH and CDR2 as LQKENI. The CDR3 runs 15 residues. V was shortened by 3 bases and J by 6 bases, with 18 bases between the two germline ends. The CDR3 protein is CASSPTATNGVEQYF. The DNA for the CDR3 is TGTGCCAGCTCACCGACGGCGACAAACGGGGTCGAGCAGTACTTC.

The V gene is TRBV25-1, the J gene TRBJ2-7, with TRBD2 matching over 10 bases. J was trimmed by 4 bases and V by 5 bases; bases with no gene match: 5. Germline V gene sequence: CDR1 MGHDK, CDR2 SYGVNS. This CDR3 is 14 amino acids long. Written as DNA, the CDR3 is TGTGCCAGCAGTAGGGCTAGCGGGAGATACGAGCAGTACTTC. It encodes CASSRASGRYEQYF.

The CDR3 nucleotides read TGTGCCAGCAGTAACATAGGGGGCACAGATACGCAGTATTTT. Translated: CASSNIGGTDTQYF. V gene TRBV6-5 combines with J gene TRBJ2-3; maybe TRBD1 (5 bases). There are 14 residues in the CDR3. Trimming shortened V by 5 bases and J by 1 base, and 10 bases separated the two germline ends. The V gene's germline CDR1 is MNHEY and CDR2 SVGAGI.

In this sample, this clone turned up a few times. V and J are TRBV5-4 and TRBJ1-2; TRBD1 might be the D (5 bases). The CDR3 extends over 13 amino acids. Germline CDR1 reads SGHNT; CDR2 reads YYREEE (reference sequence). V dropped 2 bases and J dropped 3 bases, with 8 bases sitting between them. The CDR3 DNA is TGTGCCAGCAGCTTAGGGGCGGACTATGGCTACACCTTC. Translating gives CASSLGADYGYTF. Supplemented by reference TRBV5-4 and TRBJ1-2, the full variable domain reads ETGVTQSPTHLIKTRGQQVTLRCSSQSGHNTVSWYQQALGQGPQFIFQYYREEENGRGNFPPRFSGLQFPNYSSELNVNALELDDSALYLCASSLGADYGYTFGSGTRLTVV.

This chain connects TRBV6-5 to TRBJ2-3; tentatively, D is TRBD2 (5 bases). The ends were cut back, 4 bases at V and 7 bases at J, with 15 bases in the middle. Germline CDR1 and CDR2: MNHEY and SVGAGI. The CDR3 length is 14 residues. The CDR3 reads CASSSLETGNTQYF. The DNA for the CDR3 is TGTGCCAGCAGTTCCCTTGAGACGGGGAATACGCAGTATTTT.

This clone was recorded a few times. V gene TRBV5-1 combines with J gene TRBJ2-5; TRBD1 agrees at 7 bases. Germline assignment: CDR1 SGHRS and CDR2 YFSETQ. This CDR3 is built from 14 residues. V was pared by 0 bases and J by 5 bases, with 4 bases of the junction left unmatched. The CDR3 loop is CASSLEQGLETQYF. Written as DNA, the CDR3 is TGCGCCAGCAGCTTGGAACAGGGGTTGGAGACCCAGTACTTC.

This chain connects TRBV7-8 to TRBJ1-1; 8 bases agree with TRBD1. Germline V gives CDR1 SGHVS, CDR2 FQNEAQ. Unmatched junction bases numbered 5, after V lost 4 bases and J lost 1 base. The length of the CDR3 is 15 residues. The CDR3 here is CASSSSGGANTEAFF. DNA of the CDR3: TGTGCCAGCAGCTCTTCAGGGGGCGCGAACACTGAAGCTTTCTTT. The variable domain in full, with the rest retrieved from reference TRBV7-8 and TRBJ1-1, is GAGVSQSPRYKVAKRGQDVALRCDPISGHVSLFWYQQALGQGPEFLTYFQNEAQLDKSGLPSDRFFAERPEGSVSTLKIQRTQQEDSAVYLCASSSSGGANTEAFFGQGTRLTVV.

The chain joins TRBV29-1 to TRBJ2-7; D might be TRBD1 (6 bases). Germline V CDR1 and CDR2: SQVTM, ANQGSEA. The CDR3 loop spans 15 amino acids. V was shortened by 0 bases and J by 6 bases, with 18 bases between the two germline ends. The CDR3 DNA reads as TGCAGCGTTGAAGATATCGTCGGGACAAATAGCGAGCAGTACTTC. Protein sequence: CSVEDIVGTNSEQYF.

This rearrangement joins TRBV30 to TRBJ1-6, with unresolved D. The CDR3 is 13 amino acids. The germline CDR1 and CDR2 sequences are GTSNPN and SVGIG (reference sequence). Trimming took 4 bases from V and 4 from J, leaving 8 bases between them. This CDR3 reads CAWTVSYNSPLHF. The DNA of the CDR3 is TGTGCCTGGACCGTCTCTTATAATTCACCCCTCCACTTT.

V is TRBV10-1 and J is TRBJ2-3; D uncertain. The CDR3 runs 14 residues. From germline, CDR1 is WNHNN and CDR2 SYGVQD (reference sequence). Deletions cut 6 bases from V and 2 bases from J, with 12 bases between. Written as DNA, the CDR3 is TGCGCCAGCAGACCCCGCGCGCTCACAGATACGCAGTATTTT. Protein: CASRPRALTDTQYF.

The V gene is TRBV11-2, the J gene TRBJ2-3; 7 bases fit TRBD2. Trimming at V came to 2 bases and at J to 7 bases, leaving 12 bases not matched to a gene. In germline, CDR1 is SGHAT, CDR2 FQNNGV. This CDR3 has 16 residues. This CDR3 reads CASSLQHGTGGNTQYF. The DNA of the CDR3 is TGTGCCAGCAGCTTACAACACGGAACGGGGGGAAATACGCAGTATTTT.

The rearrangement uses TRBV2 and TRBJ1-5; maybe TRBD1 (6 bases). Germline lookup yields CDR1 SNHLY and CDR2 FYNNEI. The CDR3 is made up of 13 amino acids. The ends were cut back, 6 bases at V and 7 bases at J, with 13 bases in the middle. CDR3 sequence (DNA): TGTGCCAGCAGGGTTCAGGGGTTGCAGCCCCAGCATTTT. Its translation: CASRVQGLQPQHF.

CDR3 in amino acids: CASSLGDRGTYGYTF. Written as DNA, the CDR3 is TGCGCCAGCAGCTTAGGTGACAGGGGAACTTATGGCTACACCTTC. The rearrangement uses TRBV5-1 and TRBJ1-2, with 8 positions matching TRBD1. Germline V gene lookup returns CDR1 SGHRS and CDR2 YFSETQ. The V gene end was trimmed by 2 bases and the J gene end by 5 bases; junction bases not matched to a gene: 8. The CDR3 is 15 amino acids.

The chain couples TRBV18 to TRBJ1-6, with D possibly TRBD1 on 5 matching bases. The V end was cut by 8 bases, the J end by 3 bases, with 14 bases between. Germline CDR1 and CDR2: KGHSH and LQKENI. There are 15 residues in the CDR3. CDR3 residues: CASRPTTDYNSPLHF. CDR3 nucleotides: TGTGCCAGCAGACCGACGACAGACTATAATTCACCCCTCCACTTT.

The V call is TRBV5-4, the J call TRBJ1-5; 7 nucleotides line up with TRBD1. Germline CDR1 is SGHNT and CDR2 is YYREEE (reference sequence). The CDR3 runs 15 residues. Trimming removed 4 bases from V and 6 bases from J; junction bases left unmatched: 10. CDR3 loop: CASSRTRGGSQPQHF. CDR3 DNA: TGTGCCAGCAGCCGAACTCGAGGGGGCTCTCAGCCCCAGCATTTT.

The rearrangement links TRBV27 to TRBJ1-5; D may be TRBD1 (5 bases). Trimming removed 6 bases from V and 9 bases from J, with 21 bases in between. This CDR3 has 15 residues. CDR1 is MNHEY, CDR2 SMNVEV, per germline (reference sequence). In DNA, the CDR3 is TGTGCCAGCAGGGAAGGCCAGGGCGTTATTGGGCCCCAGCATTTT. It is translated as CASREGQGVIGPQHF.

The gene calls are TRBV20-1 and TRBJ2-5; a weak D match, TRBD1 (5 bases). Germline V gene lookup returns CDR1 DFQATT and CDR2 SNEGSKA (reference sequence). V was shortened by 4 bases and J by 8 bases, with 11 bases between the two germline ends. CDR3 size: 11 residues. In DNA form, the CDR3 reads TGCAGTGCTAAGACAGTCGGAACCCAGTACTTC. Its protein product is CSAKTVGTQYF.

CDR3 sequence reads: CASSSRTVDTEAFF. The CDR3 bases are TGTGCCAGCAGTTCTAGGACAGTGGACACTGAAGCTTTCTTT. This chain connects TRBV6-1 to TRBJ1-1, with TRBD1 as a possible D gene (6 bases). V lost 5 bases to trimming and J lost 3 bases, with 13 bases between them. Looked up from germline, CDR1 is MNHNS and CDR2 is SASEGT. The CDR3 spans 14 residues.

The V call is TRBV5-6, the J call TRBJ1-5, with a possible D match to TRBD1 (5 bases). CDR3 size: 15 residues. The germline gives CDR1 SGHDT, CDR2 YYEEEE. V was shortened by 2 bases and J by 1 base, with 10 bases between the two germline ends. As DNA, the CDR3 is TGTGCCAGCAGCTTTAGGAGACAGAGCAATCAGCCCCAGCATTTT. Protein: CASSFRRQSNQPQHF.

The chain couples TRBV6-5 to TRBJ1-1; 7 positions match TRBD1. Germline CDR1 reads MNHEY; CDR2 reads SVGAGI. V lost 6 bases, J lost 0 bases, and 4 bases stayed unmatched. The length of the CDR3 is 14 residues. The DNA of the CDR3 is TGTGCCAGCAGGCCGGGACAGATGAACACTGAAGCTTTCTTT. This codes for CASRPGQMNTEAFF.

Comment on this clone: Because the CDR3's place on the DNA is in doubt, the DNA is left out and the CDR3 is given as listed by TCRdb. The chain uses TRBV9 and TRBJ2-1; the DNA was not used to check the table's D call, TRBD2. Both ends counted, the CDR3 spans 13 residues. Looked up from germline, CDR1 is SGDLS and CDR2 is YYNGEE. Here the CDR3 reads CASSVGVGGGALF.

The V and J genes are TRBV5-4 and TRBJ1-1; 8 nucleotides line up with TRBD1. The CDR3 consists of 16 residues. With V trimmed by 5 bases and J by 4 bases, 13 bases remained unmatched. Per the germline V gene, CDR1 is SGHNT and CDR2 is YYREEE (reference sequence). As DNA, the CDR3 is TGTGCCAGCAGTACAGGGGGTTCACTACTTGGCACTGAAGCTTTCTTT. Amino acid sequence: CASSTGGSLLGTEAFF.

The CDR3 DNA is TGCGCCAGCAGCCCTTTTTTTAGTGGGAGTCTGGTCTACGAGCAGTACTTC. This sequence encodes CASSPFFSGSLVYEQYF. The chain has TRBV4-3 and TRBJ2-7; D might be TRBD2 (5 bases). Germline V gives CDR1 LGHNA, CDR2 YSLEER. This CDR3 is 17 amino acids long. V lost 4 bases, J lost 3 bases, and 22 bases lay in between.

This chain's CDR3 is CASSPGGTGYGYTF. CDR3 nucleotide sequence: TGTGCCAGCAGCCCAGGGGGGACAGGCTATGGCTACACCTTC. The chain employs TRBV7-3 and TRBJ1-2, with 8 bases matching TRBD1. J gave up 4 bases and V 5 bases, and 6 bases lay outside the gene matches. Germline V gene data show CDR1 as SGHTA and CDR2 as FQGTGA. The CDR3 has 14 amino acids.

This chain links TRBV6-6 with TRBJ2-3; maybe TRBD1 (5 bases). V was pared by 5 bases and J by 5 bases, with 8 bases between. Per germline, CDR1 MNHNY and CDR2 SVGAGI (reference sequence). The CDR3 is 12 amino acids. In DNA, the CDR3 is TGTGCCAGCAGTACGACAGAAGATACGCAGTATTTT. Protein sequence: CASSTTEDTQYF.

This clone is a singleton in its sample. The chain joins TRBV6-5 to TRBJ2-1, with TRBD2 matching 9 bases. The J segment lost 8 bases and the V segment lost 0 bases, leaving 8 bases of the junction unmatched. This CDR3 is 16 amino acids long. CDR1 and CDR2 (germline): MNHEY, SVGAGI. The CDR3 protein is CASSYSTGLAIDEQFF. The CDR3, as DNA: TGTGCCAGCAGTTACTCGACCGGACTAGCGATAGATGAGCAGTTCTTC.